Below are 8 T cell receptor beta chains sequenced from a single sample in a study of control samples from healthy donors and cancer patients. Some clones are missing from TCRdb's copy, which holds only in-frame ones; the method was immunoSEQ multiplex PCR. The table records around 57,000 clones, less than 95% of them present only once. The sequenced sample was PBMCs. The receptors stem from a man aged 30 to 39 with colorectal cancer.

This chain uses TRBV20-1 with TRBJ1-2; weak D call: TRBD1 (5 bases). V was cut by 6 bases and J by 6 bases, with 11 bases left in between. This CDR3 has 11 residues. Germline values: CDR1 DFQATT, CDR2 SNEGSKA (reference sequence). CDR3 DNA: TGCAGTGCCCCGGGGCTCCATGGCTACACCTTC. It codes for CSAPGLHGYTF.

This sequence joins TRBV7-2 and TRBJ2-3; TRBD2 is a possible D gene (6 bases). The ends were cut back, 1 base at V and 4 bases at J, with 21 bases in the middle. Germline-derived CDR1 and CDR2 are SGHTA and FQGNSA. The CDR3 contains 18 residues. The CDR3 loop reads CASSLGPQGDSGADTQYF. CDR3 coding DNA: TGTGCCAGCAGCTTAGGCCCCCAAGGGGATAGCGGAGCAGATACGCAGTATTTT.

The rearrangement links TRBV24-1 to TRBJ2-1, with unresolved D. Germline lookup yields CDR1 KGHDR and CDR2 SFDVKD. Trimming stripped 1 base from V and 8 bases from J, with 17 bases between. The CDR3 spans 16 residues. The CDR3 DNA sequence: TGTGCCACCAGTGATTTTATCGGCTCCCGAGTCGATGAGCAGTTCTTC. This sequence encodes CATSDFIGSRVDEQFF.

This chain uses TRBV15 with TRBJ1-6; D gene uncertain. The V end was cut by 0 bases, the J end by 17 bases, with 17 bases between. This CDR3 spans 14 amino acids. The germline V gene encodes CDR1 LNHNV and CDR2 YYDKDF (reference sequence). This CDR3 is CATSRDRTPGPIHF. The CDR3 nucleotides read TGTGCCACCAGCAGAGATCGAACACCTGGGCCCATCCACTTT.

The CDR3 DNA sequence: TGTGCCAGCTCACCCGGGACAGTTTACTCTGGAAACACCATATATTTT. Translation gives CASSPGTVYSGNTIYF. The rearrangement joins TRBV18 to TRBJ1-3; the match to TRBD1 covers 7 bases. The germline V gene has CDR1 KGHSH and CDR2 LQKENI. V shed 3 bases and J 0 bases; nucleotides not matched to a gene: 5. The CDR3 has 16 amino acids.

The chain recombines TRBV5-1 with TRBJ2-3; 7 positions match TRBD1. CDR1 is SGHRS and CDR2 is YFSETQ in the germline V gene. The J segment lost 2 bases and the V segment lost 3 bases, leaving 12 bases of the junction unmatched. The CDR3 has 17 residues. CDR3 DNA: TGCGCCAGCAGCTCCCTAATAATGACAGGGACCACAGATACGCAGTATTTT. Translated: CASSSLIMTGTTDTQYF. The entire variable domain, with the rest obtained from reference TRBV5-1 and TRBJ2-3, is as follows: KAGVTQTPRYLIKTRGQQVTLSCSPISGHRSVSWYQQTPGQGLQFLFEYFSETQRNKGNFPGRFSGRQFSNSRSEMNVSTLELGDSALYLCASSSLIMTGTTDTQYFGPGTRLTVL.

The V gene is TRBV24-1, the J gene TRBJ2-1; tentatively, D is TRBD1 or TRBD2 (5 bases each). Germline CDR1 KGHDR, CDR2 SFDVKD. This CDR3 has 14 residues. V gave up 0 bases and J gave up 8 bases, with 10 bases separating them. Written as DNA, the CDR3 is TGTGCCACCAGTGATTTGAGGGACGTCGATGAGCAGTTCTTC. It yields the protein CATSDLRDVDEQFF.

The rearrangement links TRBV29-1 to TRBJ2-5; 12 bases align to TRBD2. This CDR3 contains 16 residues. Per germline, CDR1 SQVTM and CDR2 ANQGSEA. The V gene end was trimmed by 1 base and the J gene end by 4 bases; junction bases not matched to a gene: 7. CDR3 amino acids: CSVEGASGGAGETQYF. The CDR3 coding sequence is TGCAGCGTTGAAGGGGCTAGCGGGGGGGCTGGAGAGACCCAGTACTTC.